This T cell receptor (beta chain) was captured by sequencing in a study of T cell repertoires in cytomegalovirus infection. This clonotype was observed at least ten times. The CDR3 runs 16 residues. Looked up from germline, CDR1 is SGHTA and CDR2 is FQGNSA. Trimming at V came to 0 bases and at J to 4 bases, leaving 4 bases not matched to a gene. Via MiXCR, TCRdb re-called the reads, giving one row per CDR3 protein. The table lists nearly 650,000 distinct CDR3 sequences, approximately 24% of them singletons. The V and J genes are TRBV7-2 and TRBJ2-3, with 10 nucleotides matching TRBD2. This receptor was obtained from a human donor in good health (CMV status not recorded). Some clones in this sample may be carry-over from other donors' samples. Sample: CD8+ T cells from PBMCs. The CDR3 DNA reads TGTGCCAGCAGCTTAGCGCCGACTAGCGGGCCAGATACGCAGTATTTT. It yields the protein CASSLAPTSGPDTQYF.